Listed below are T cell receptor beta chains from one sample, sequenced in a study of blood T cell repertoires in COVID-19. Using immunoSEQ multiplex PCR, the repertoire was profiled, and TCRdb retains in-frame clones only, with some absent. The sample includes approximately 460,000 clones, approximately 92% of them seen just once. The sequencing sample was made of peripheral blood. The receptors derive from a man younger than 30 with COVID-19, enrolled during active disease. Both conserved end residues are part of each CDR3.

>TRBV2|TRBJ1-2
CASSSQGGGYGYTF
>TRBV6-1|TRBJ2-2
CASSEAHARGTGELFF
>TRBV18|TRBJ1-2
CASSPSGALYGYTF
>TRBV27|TRBJ1-1
CASSLLGGSKGEAFF
>TRBV11-3|TRBJ2-1
CATGSSYNEQFF
>TRBV6-5|TRBJ2-6
CASSYANSGANVLTF
>TRBV27|TRBJ1-2
CASSLYPPGYGYTF
>TRBV13|TRBJ1-1
CASSSGGRALNTEAFF
>TRBV13|TRBJ1-1
CASITLSLGGYTEAFF
>TRBV19|TRBJ2-2
CASSMSGNTGELFF
>TRBV14|TRBJ1-6
CASSRHGQALSNSPLHF
>TRBV18|TRBJ2-3
CASSPLTGISTDTQYF
>TRBV7-9|TRBJ1-1
CASSLEQGRAEAFF
>TRBV9|TRBJ1-6
CASSVGTGSSPLHF
>TRBV5-4|TRBJ2-1
CASSLGAGGYNEQFF
>TRBV11-3|TRBJ2-1
CASSSGLAATSSYNEQFF
>TRBV2|TRBJ1-2
CASRRDSQEGYTF
>TRBV5-5|TRBJ2-1
CASIPGGSGHNEQFF
>TRBV5-4|TRBJ2-7
CASSSTSAAYEQYF
>TRBV6-6|TRBJ1-5
CASSHSGTGGAQPQHF
>TRBV13|TRBJ2-7
CASSSGTSGVPRYEQYF
>TRBV10-2|TRBJ2-2
CASSESSGGADTGELFF
>TRBV11-2|TRBJ2-7
CASSTFGGRPANEQYF
>TRBV19|TRBJ2-1
CASSWELGEQFF
>TRBV5-1|TRBJ2-5
CASSASVSGQETQYF
>TRBV19|TRBJ2-5
CASTGGYQETQYF
>TRBV3-1/TRBV3-2|TRBJ2-2
CASSHRPLWTSGGADTGELFF
>TRBV2|TRBJ2-2
CASGGLVHTGELFF
>TRBV18|TRBJ1-2
CASSPTGNYGYTF
>TRBV27|TRBJ1-1
CASSLSPDYTEAFF
>TRBV5-1|TRBJ1-1
CASRTTGVTEAFF
>TRBV4-1|TRBJ2-7
CASSQTGTGVYEQYF